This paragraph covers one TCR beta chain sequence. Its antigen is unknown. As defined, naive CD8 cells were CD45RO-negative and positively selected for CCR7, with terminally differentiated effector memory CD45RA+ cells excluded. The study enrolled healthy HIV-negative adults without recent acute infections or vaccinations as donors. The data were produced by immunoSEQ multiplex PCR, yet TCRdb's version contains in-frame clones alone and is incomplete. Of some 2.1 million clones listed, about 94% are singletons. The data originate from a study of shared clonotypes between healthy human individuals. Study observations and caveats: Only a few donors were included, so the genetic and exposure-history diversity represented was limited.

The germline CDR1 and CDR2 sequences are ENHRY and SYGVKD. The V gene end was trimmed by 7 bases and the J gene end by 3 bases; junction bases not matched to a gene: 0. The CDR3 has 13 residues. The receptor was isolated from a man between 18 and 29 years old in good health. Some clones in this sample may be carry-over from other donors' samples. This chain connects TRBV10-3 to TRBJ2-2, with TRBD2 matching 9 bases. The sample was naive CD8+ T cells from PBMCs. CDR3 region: CAIKREDTGELFF. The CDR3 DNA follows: TGTGCCATCAAGCGGGAGGACACCGGGGAGCTGTTTTTT.